These 8 T cell receptor beta chains originate from one sample sequenced in a study of cytomegalovirus exposure and HLA in healthy donors. Vbeta (60) and Jbeta (13) primers were used in the PCR. Sequencing used immunoSEQ multiplex PCR; TCRdb keeps in-frame clones, though not all of them. This table holds about 130,000 clones, over 60% found once. Material for sequencing was PBMCs. These receptors all stem from a male donor in good health and CMV-seropositive.

The chain employs TRBV28 and TRBJ2-1; TRBD1 might be the D (6 bases). The germline V gene encodes CDR1 MDHEN and CDR2 SYDVKM. V lost 8 bases and J lost 0, with 14 bases in between. This CDR3 is 15 amino acids long. CDR3 nucleotide sequence: TGTGCCAGCGGCACAGGGTCCGACTCCTACAATGAGCAGTTCTTC. Its protein product is CASGTGSDSYNEQFF.

This chain joins TRBV6-5 and TRBJ2-1, with D possibly being TRBD2 (6 bases). Germline-derived CDR1 and CDR2 are MNHEY and SVGAGI. The CDR3 extends over 14 amino acids. Trimming removed 1 base at V and 3 bases at J, with 7 bases between. This CDR3 is CASSYLGGYNEQFF. The CDR3 nucleotides are TGTGCCAGCAGTTACTTGGGGGGCTACAATGAGCAGTTCTTC.

This clone has ten or more counts. V is TRBV7-9 and J is TRBJ1-2; D might be TRBD1 (6 bases). Trimming stripped 6 bases from V and 9 bases from J, with 17 bases between. The CDR3 has 13 residues. Germline V gene data show CDR1 as SEHNR and CDR2 as FQNEAQ (reference sequence). The CDR3 protein is CASSILDSSSYTF. The CDR3 nucleotides are TGTGCCAGCAGTATCTTGGACAGTTCGAGCTACACCTTC.

This clone has more than one count but fewer than ten. CDR3 protein: CASSHASQGPYEQYF. The DNA of the CDR3 is TGTGCCAGCAGTCACGCCTCCCAGGGCCCCTACGAGCAGTACTTC. The chain links TRBV7-8 to TRBJ2-7; perhaps TRBD1 as D (5 bases). The CDR3 sequence is 15 residues long. From germline, CDR1 is SGHVS and CDR2 FQNEAQ. With 6 bases removed from V and 2 bases from J, the gap between germline ends came to 17 bases.

The chain couples TRBV28 to TRBJ2-5; D is undetermined. The CDR3 totals 10 residues. V dropped 6 bases and J dropped 3 bases, with 2 bases sitting between them. The germline gives CDR1 MDHEN, CDR2 SYDVKM. The CDR3 DNA reads TGTGCCAGCAGCAAAGAGACCCAGTACTTC. Amino acid sequence: CASSKETQYF.

This chain connects TRBV6-1 to TRBJ2-4; 12 bases fit TRBD1. V shed 5 bases and J 7 bases; nucleotides not matched to a gene: 6. CDR1 and CDR2 (germline): MNHNS, SASEGT. The CDR3 is 15 amino acids. Here the CDR3 reads CASSTGTGGLNIQYF. CDR3 DNA: TGTGCCAGCAGTACCGGGACAGGGGGCTTGAACATTCAGTACTTC.

Points on this clone: The junction departs from germline at one end; a sequencing error may be responsible. V and J are TRBV9 and TRBJ1-3; TRBD1 is a possible D gene (5 bases). Germline CDR1 and CDR2: SGDLS and YYNGEE. This CDR3 is 8 amino acids long. The CDR3 region has the DNA TGTGCCAGCAGCCCCAGGGATTTT. It encodes CASSPRDF.

CDR3 coding DNA: TGTGCCAGCAGCGCAGGGACAGTCAATGAAAAACTGTTTTTT. This codes for CASSAGTVNEKLFF. J is TRBJ1-4 and V is TRBV5-5; 7 bases align to TRBD1. Germline-derived CDR1 and CDR2 are SGHKS and YYEKEE (reference sequence). Trimming cost V 4 bases and J 5 bases; bases outside gene matches: 5. The CDR3 is made up of 14 amino acids.